Listed below are T cell receptor beta chains from one sample, sequenced in a study of cytotoxic CD8 clonotypes in ibrutinib-treated CLL. Assay used: immunoSEQ multiplex PCR; TCRdb lists only in-frame clones, some missing. The data contain 150,000 or so clones, around 81% of them singletons. Specimen: PBMCs, collected after 36 months of ibrutinib treatment. The receptors derive from a human donor with chronic lymphocytic leukemia. Each CDR3 is given with its conserved first and last residue. D genes are given only for firm matches. The listing skips clone size in some rows; elsewhere it reads once, few, many or a size class.

j_call clone_size d_call v_call cdr3_aa cdr3_nt
TRBJ2-7 once NA TRBV19 CASSWTLPDEQYF TGTGCCAGTAGTTGGACCCTTCCCGACGAGCAGTACTTC
TRBJ1-5 NA NA TRBV7-9 CASSPPGNQPQHF TGTGCCAGCAGCCCCCCTGGCAATCAGCCCCAGCATTTT
TRBJ1-1 NA NA TRBV5-1 CASSRGRGLTEAFF TGCGCCAGCAGCAGGGGAAGGGGGTTGACTGAAGCTTTCTTT
TRBJ1-2 NA NA TRBV15 CATSRDPPWDGYTF TGTGCCACCAGCAGAGACCCCCCCTGGGATGGCTACACCTTC
TRBJ2-3 NA TRBD2 TRBV19 CASSIPSGRHLTQYF TGTGCCAGTAGTATCCCTAGCGGGAGGCACTTGACGCAGTATTTT
TRBJ2-7 NA TRBD1 TRBV15 CATSRNWDSLGEQYF TGTGCCACCAGCAGGAATTGGGACAGCCTGGGGGAGCAGTACTTC
TRBJ1-1 NA NA TRBV28 CASSGGSGQKKLEAFF TGTGCCAGCAGCGGGGGTTCCGGACAGAAGAAACTTGAAGCTTTCTTT
TRBJ2-7 NA TRBD1 TRBV4-1 CASSQPGTGHYEQYF TGCGCCAGCAGCCAGCCCGGGACAGGACACTACGAGCAGTACTTC
TRBJ2-5 NA NA TRBV9 CASSVGGRETQYF TGTGCCAGCAGCGTAGGTGGCAGAGAGACCCAGTACTTC
TRBJ2-5 NA NA TRBV5-1 CASSPGTQQETQYF TGCGCCAGCAGCCCCGGGACTCAACAAGAGACCCAGTACTTC
TRBJ2-7 NA NA TRBV6-1 CASSATLGGEQYF TGTGCCAGCTCGGCAACCTTGGGGGGCGAGCAGTACTTC
TRBJ1-5 NA NA TRBV12-1 CASSTRTPQRGNQPQHF TGTGCCAGCAGCACTAGGACGCCGCAACGGGGCAATCAGCCCCAGCATTTT
TRBJ2-2 NA NA TRBV11-2 CASSDRLNTGELFF TGTGCCAGCAGCGACAGGCTGAACACCGGGGAGCTGTTTTTT
TRBJ2-2 NA NA TRBV11-3 CASSPQTGAGELFF TGTGCCAGCAGCCCCCAGACAGGCGCCGGGGAGCTGTTTTTT
TRBJ1-6 once NA TRBV27 CASTDPGSPLHF TGTGCCAGCACCGACCCAGGTTCGCCCCTCCACTTT
TRBJ2-2 once TRBD1 TRBV5-6 CASSLLGQGATTGELFF TGTGCCAGCAGCTTGTTGGGACAGGGGGCGACCACCGGGGAGCTGTTTTTT
TRBJ2-2 NA NA TRBV2 CATIRIVGELFF TGTGCCACCATCCGGATCGTCGGGGAGCTGTTTTTT
TRBJ2-2 NA NA TRBV7-6 CASSLAPIGELFF TGTGCCAGCAGCTTAGCGCCCATCGGGGAGCTGTTTTTT
TRBJ2-1 NA TRBD2 TRBV10-1 CASSTGTSGSDEQFF TGCGCCAGCAGTACCGGGACTAGCGGGAGCGATGAGCAGTTCTTC
TRBJ2-3 NA TRBD2 TRBV29-1 CSVEGAGGPGDTQYF TGCAGCGTTGAAGGGGCGGGAGGGCCCGGAGATACGCAGTATTTT
TRBJ1-3 NA NA TRBV14 CASSQGLGPYSGNTIYF TGTGCCAGCAGCCAAGGCCTGGGACCTTACTCTGGAAACACCATATATTTT
TRBJ1-1 NA TRBD1 TRBV10-3 CASKGQINTEAFF TGTGCCAGCAAGGGACAGATCAACACTGAAGCTTTCTTT
TRBJ1-6 NA NA TRBV30 CAWSAWGDNSPLHF TGTGCCTGGAGTGCCTGGGGGGATAATTCACCCCTCCACTTT
TRBJ2-2 NA NA TRBV19 CASSGPGPTDTGELFF TGTGCCAGTAGTGGGCCCGGTCCCACGGACACCGGGGAGCTGTTTTTT
TRBJ1-2 NA NA TRBV5-1 CASSLEPYGYTF TGCGCCAGCAGCTTGGAGCCATATGGCTACACCTTC
TRBJ1-5 few NA TRBV2 CASSVSQPQHF TGTGCCAGCAGTGTGAGTCAGCCCCAGCATTTT
TRBJ1-3 NA NA TRBV6-1 CASLSTGNTIYF TGTGCCAGCCTTAGTACTGGAAACACCATATATTTT
TRBJ1-2 NA NA TRBV7-8 CASSSPRNYGYTF TGTGCCAGCAGTTCCCCTCGAAACTATGGCTACACCTTC
TRBJ1-2 NA NA TRBV5-1 CASSGQVARDYGYTF TGCGCCAGCAGCGGCCAAGTAGCTCGGGACTATGGCTACACCTTC
TRBJ1-6 NA NA TRBV27 CASSLNRNSPLHF TGTGCCAGCAGTTTAAACAGAAATTCACCCCTCCACTTT
TRBJ1-2 few TRBD1 TRBV6-4 CASSRTGVGYGYTF TGTGCCAGCAGCCGGACAGGGGTGGGCTATGGCTACACCTTC
TRBJ2-7 NA NA TRBV18 CASSPGGYEQYF TGTGCCAGCTCACCGGGTGGATACGAGCAGTACTTC
TRBJ1-5 NA TRBD1 TRBV7-8 CASSLAEGQPSPQHF TGTGCCAGCAGCTTAGCTGAGGGACAGCCTTCCCCCCAGCATTTT
TRBJ2-2 NA TRBD1 TRBV30 CAWSRTGNTGELFF TGTGCCTGGAGTCGGACAGGGAACACCGGGGAGCTGTTTTTT
TRBJ2-1 NA NA TRBV6-5 CASSYTGPNEQFF TGTGCCAGCAGTTACACAGGGCCCAATGAGCAGTTCTTC
TRBJ1-1 NA NA TRBV5-4 CASSTMNTEAFF TGTGCCAGCAGCACCATGAACACTGAAGCTTTCTTT